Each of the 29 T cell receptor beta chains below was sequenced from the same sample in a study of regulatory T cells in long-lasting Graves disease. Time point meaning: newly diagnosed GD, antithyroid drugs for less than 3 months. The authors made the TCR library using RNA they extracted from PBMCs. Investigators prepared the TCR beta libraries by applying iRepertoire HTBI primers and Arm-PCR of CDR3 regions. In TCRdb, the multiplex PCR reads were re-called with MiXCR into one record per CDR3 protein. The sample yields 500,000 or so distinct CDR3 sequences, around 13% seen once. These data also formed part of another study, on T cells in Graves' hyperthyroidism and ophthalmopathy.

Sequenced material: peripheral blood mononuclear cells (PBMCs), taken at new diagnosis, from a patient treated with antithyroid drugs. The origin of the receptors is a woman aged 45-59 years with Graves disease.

Here the CDR3 DNA reads TGTGCCAGCAGCCCCGTTAGCGGGAGGGCCGGGGCCGGGGAGCTGTTTTTT. Translating gives CASSPVSGRAGAGELFF. The chain recombines TRBV3-1 with TRBJ2-2; 11 bases fit TRBD2. The CDR3 sequence is 17 residues long. V shed 4 bases and J 6 bases; nucleotides not matched to a gene: 10. CDR1 is LGHDT and CDR2 is YNNKEL in the germline V gene (reference sequence).

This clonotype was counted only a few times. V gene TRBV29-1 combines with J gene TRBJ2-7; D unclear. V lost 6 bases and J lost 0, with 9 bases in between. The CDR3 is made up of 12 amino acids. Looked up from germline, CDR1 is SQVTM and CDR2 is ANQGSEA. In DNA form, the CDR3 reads TGCAGCGTCGCAAGTAGCTCCTACGAGCAGTACTTC. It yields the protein CSVASSSYEQYF.

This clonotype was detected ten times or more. Here the CDR3 reads CSVEAGPSSYEQYF. CDR3 in DNA: TGCAGCGTTGAAGCAGGCCCTAGCTCCTACGAGCAGTACTTC. This sequence joins TRBV29-1 and TRBJ2-7, with unresolved D. The CDR3 is 14 amino acids. V lost 1 base to trimming and J lost 0 bases, with 10 bases between them. From germline, CDR1 is SQVTM and CDR2 ANQGSEA.

The CDR3 reads CASSPRASGETQYF. The CDR3 bases are TGTGCCAGTAGTCCACGGGCCTCCGGAGAGACCCAGTACTTC. This chain connects TRBV19 to TRBJ2-5, with no clear D. Germline V gene sequence: CDR1 LNHDA, CDR2 SQIVND (reference sequence). The CDR3 spans 14 residues. V was pared by 5 bases and J by 4 bases, with 14 bases between.

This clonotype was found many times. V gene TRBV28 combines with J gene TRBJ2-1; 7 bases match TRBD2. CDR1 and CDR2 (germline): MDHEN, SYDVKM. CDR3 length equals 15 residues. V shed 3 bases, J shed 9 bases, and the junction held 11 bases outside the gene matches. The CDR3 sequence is CASSFWAGVPSEQFF. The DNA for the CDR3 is TGTGCCAGCAGTTTTTGGGCGGGAGTTCCCAGTGAGCAGTTCTTC.

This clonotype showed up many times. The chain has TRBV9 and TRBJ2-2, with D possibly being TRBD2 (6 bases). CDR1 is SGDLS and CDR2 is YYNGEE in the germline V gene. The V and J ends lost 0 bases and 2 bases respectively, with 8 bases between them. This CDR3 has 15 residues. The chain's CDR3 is CASSVAGTNTGELFF. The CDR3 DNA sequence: TGTGCCAGCAGCGTAGCAGGGACTAACACCGGGGAGCTGTTTTTT.

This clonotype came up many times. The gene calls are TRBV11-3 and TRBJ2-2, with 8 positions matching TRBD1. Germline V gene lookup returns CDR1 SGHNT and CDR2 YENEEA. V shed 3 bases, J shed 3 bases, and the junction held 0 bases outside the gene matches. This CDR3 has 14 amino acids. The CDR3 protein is CASSFRGHTGELFF. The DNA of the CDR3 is TGTGCCAGCAGCTTCAGGGGGCACACCGGGGAGCTGTTTTTT.

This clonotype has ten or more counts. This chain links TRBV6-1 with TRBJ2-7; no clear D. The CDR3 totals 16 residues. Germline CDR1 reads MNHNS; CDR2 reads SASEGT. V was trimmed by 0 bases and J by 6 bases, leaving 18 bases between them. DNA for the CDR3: TGTGCCAGCAGTGAAGCGCTTCGAGCCCACCGTACCGAGCAGTACTTC. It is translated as CASSEALRAHRTEQYF.

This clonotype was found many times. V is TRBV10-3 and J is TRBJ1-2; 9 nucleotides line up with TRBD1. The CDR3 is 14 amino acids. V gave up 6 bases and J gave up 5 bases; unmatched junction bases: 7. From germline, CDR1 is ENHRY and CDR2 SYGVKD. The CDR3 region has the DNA TGTGCCATCAGCCCGGGACAGGGAGAGTATGGCTACACCTTC. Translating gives CAISPGQGEYGYTF.

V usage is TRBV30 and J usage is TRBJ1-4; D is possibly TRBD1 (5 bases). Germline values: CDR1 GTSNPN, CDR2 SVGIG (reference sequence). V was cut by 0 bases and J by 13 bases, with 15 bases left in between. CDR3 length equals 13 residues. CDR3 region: CAWSVQDAGRLFF. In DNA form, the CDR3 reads TGTGCCTGGAGTGTACAGGACGCCGGTCGACTGTTTTTT.

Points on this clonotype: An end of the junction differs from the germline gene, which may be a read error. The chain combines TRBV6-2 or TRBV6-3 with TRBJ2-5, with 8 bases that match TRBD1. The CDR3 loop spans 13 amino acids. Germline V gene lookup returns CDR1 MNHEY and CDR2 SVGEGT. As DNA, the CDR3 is TGTGCCAGCAGTTCAAACCGGGACAGGAACCGGGTCTTC. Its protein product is CASSSNRDRNRVF.

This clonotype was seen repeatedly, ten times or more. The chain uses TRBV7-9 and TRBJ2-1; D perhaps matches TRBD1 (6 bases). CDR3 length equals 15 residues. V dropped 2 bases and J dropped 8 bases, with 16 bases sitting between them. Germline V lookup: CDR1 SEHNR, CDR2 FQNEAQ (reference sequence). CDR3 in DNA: TGTGCCAGCAGCTTACTAGGGACAACGTTTGATGAGCAGTTCTTC. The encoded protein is CASSLLGTTFDEQFF.

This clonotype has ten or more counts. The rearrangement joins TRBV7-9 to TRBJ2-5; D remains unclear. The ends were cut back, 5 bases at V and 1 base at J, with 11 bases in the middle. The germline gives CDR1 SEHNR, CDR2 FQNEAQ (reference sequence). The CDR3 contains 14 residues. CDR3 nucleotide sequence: TGTGCCAGCAGCACCTACAGAATCCAAGAGACCCAGTACTTC. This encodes CASSTYRIQETQYF.

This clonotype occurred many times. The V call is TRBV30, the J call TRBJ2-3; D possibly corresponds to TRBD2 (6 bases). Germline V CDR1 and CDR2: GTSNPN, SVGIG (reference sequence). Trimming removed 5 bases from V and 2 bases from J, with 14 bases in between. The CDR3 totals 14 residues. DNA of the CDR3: TGTGCCTGGGGAGTAGCGGTGTACACAGATACGCAGTATTTT. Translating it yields CAWGVAVYTDTQYF.

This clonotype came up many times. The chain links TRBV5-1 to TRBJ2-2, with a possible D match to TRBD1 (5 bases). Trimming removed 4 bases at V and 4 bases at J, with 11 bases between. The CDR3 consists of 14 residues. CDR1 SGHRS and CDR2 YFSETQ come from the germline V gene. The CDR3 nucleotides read TGCGCCAGCAGCCGCGACAGAAGCACCGGGGAGCTGTTTTTT. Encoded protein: CASSRDRSTGELFF.

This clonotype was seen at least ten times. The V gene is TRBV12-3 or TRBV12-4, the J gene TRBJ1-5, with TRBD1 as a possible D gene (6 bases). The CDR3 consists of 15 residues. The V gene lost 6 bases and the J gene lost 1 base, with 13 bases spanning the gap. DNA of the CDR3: TGTGCCAGCAGCCTGGCGGGGGCGAGCAATCAGCCCCAGCATTTT. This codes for CASSLAGASNQPQHF.

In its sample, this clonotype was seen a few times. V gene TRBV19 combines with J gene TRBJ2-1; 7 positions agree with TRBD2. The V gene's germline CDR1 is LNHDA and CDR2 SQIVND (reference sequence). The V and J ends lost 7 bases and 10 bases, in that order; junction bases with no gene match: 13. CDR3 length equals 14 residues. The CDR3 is CASTPGTTKTEQFF. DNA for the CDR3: TGTGCCAGTACCCCTGGGACTACCAAGACCGAGCAGTTCTTC.

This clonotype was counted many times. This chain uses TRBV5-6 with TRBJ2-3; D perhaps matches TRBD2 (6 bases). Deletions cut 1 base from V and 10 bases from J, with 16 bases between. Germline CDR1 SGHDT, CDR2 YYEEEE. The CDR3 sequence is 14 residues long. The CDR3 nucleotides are TGTGCCAGCAGCTTGCGACTAGATGCGACAGCGCAGTATTTT. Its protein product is CASSLRLDATAQYF.

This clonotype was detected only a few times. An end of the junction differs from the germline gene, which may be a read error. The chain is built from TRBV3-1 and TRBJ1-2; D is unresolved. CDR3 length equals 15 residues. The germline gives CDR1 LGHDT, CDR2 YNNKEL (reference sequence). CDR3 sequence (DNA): TGTGCCAGCAGCCAAGATTTTGAGAATCTCTATGGCGACACCTTC. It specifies CASSQDFENLYGDTF.

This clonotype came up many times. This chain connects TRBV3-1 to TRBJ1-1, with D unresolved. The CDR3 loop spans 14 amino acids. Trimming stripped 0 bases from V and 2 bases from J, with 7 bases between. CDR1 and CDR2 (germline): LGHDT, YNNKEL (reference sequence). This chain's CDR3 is CASSQEHVNTEAFF. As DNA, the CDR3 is TGTGCCAGCAGCCAAGAACACGTTAACACTGAAGCTTTCTTT.

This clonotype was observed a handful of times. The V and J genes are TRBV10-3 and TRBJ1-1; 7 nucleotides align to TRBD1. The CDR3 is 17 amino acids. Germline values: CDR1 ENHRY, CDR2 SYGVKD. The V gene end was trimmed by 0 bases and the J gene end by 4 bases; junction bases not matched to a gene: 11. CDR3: CAISESPLAGGITEAFF. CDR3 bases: TGTGCCATCAGTGAGTCGCCCTTGGCAGGGGGGATCACTGAAGCTTTCTTT.

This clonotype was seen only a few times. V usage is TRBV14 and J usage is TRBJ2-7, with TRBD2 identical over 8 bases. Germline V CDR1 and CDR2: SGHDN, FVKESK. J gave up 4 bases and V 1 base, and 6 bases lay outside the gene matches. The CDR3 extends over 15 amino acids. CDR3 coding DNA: TGTGCCAGCAGCCAAGCCAGCGGGAGATGGTACGAGCAGTACTTC. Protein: CASSQASGRWYEQYF.

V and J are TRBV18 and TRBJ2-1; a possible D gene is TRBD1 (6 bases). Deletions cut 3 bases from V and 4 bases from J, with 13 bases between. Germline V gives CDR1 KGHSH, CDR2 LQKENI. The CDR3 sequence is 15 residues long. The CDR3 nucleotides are TGTGCCAGCTCACCCCCCATGACAGGTTACAATGAGCAGTTCTTC. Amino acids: CASSPPMTGYNEQFF.

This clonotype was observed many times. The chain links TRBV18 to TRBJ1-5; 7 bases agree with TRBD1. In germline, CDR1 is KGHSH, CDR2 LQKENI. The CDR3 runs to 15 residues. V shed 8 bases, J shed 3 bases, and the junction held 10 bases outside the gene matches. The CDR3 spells CASSPTGISNQPQHF. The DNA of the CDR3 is TGTGCCAGCAGTCCGACAGGGATTTCCAATCAGCCCCAGCATTTT.

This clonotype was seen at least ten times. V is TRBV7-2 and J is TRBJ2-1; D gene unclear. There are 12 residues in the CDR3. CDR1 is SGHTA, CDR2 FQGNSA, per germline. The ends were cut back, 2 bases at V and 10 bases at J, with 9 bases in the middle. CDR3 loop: CASSLQMSEQFF. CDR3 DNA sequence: TGTGCCAGCAGCTTACAGATGTCCGAGCAGTTCTTC.

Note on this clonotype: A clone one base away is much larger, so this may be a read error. DNA of the CDR3: TGTGCCAGCAGCTGGCTCCAAGAGACCCAGTACTTC. Translated, it gives CASSWLQETQYF. The chain joins TRBV7-9 to TRBJ2-5, with unresolved D. V dropped 4 bases and J dropped 1 base, with 4 bases sitting between them. The CDR3 is made up of 12 amino acids. Germline V gene sequence: CDR1 SEHNR, CDR2 FQNEAQ (reference sequence).

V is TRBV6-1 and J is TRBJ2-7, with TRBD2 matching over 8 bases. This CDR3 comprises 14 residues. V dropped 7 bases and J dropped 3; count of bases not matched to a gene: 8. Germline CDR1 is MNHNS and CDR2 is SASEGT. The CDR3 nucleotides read TGTGCCAGCAAAGCGGGAGTCCTTTACTACGAGCAGTACTTC. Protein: CASKAGVLYYEQYF.

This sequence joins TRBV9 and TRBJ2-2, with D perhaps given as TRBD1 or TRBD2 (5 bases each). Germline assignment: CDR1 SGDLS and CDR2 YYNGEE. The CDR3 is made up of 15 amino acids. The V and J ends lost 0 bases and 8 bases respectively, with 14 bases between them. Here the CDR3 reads CASSVATGPKGELFF. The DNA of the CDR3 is TGTGCCAGCAGCGTAGCTACGGGGCCTAAAGGGGAGCTGTTTTTT. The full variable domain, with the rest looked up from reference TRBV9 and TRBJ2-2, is DSGVTQTPKHLITATGQRVTLRCSPRSGDLSVYWYQQSLDQGLQFLIQYYNGEERAKGNILERFSAQQFPDLHSELNLSSLELGDSALYFCASSVATGPKGELFFGEGSRLTVL.

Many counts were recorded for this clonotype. CDR3 region: CASSSSGSLQETQYF. CDR3 sequence (DNA): TGTGCCAGTAGTTCTAGCGGGAGCCTTCAAGAGACCCAGTACTTC. V is TRBV19 and J is TRBJ2-5; 10 bases match TRBD2. The germline CDR1 and CDR2 sequences are LNHDA and SQIVND (reference sequence). Trimming took 5 bases from V and 2 from J; bases not matched to a gene: 5. The length of the CDR3 is 15 residues.